Below are 22 T cell receptor beta chains sequenced from a single sample in a study of response to subunit inactivated influenza vaccine. One entry per CDR3 protein, called by TCRdb with MiXCR from the RT-PCR reads. The data show around 520,000 distinct CDR3 sequences, with about an eighth seen just once and approximately 10% held by the top ten. The material was PBMCs from blood, obtained on the day of vaccination. All receptors come from a man aged 50-59 years who received an inactivated influenza vaccine.

This clonotype has a count of ten or more. The chain carries TRBV25-1 and TRBJ2-5; D is possibly TRBD1 or TRBD2 (5 bases each). Germline CDR1 is MGHDK and CDR2 is SYGVNS. CDR3 length equals 13 residues. V was trimmed by 5 bases and J by 3 bases, leaving 10 bases between them. CDR3 sequence (DNA): TGTGCCAGCAGTAGAGGGGTAAAAGAGACCCAGTACTTC. Its translation: CASSRGVKETQYF.

This clonotype was counted only a few times. This chain uses TRBV12-3 or TRBV12-4 with TRBJ2-7; 9 bases fit TRBD2. The CDR3 runs 15 residues. Trimming removed 2 bases from V and 4 bases from J; junction bases left unmatched: 6. In DNA, the CDR3 is TGTGCCAGCAGTTTATCCTCTAGCGGGGTATACGAGCAGTACTTC. Translation gives CASSLSSSGVYEQYF.

This clonotype was picked up many times. A much larger clonotype is one base distant, so this may be a read error. The CDR3 protein is CASSYGGGYTF. Written as DNA, the CDR3 is TGTGCCAGCAGTTACGGGGGTGGCTACACCTTC. This chain connects TRBV6-2 or TRBV6-3 to TRBJ1-2; possibly TRBD1 for D (5 bases). Germline lookup yields CDR1 MNHEY and CDR2 SVGEGT. This CDR3 has 11 residues. V lost 2 bases to trimming and J lost 7 bases, with 5 bases between them.

The chain recombines TRBV12-3 or TRBV12-4 with TRBJ1-5, with D unclear. This CDR3 region has 14 residues. Trimming took off 6 bases at V and 5 bases at J, with 14 bases between the two ends. This CDR3 reads CASSDSKWDQPQHF. The CDR3 DNA follows: TGTGCCAGCAGCGATTCAAAGTGGGATCAGCCCCAGCATTTT.

The J gene is TRBJ2-3, the V gene TRBV12-3 or TRBV12-4; 7 nucleotides line up with TRBD2. J was trimmed by 4 bases and V by 4 bases; bases with no gene match: 11. CDR3 length: 16 amino acids. CDR3 coding DNA: TGTGCCAGCAGTTCGATCAGCGGGGCGAGTGCAGATACGCAGTATTTT. Translated: CASSSISGASADTQYF.

This clonotype has only a few counts. V usage is TRBV11-2 and J usage is TRBJ2-7; 7 bases align to TRBD2. The CDR3 is 14 amino acids. CDR1 SGHAT and CDR2 FQNNGV come from the germline V gene. The V segment lost 5 bases and the J segment 6 bases; nucleotides outside the gene matches: 10. The CDR3 loop is CASSPLGGSGEQYF. CDR3 in DNA: TGTGCCAGCAGCCCCCTCGGGGGGAGCGGCGAGCAGTACTTC.

J is TRBJ2-3 and V is TRBV28; a possible D gene is TRBD2 (5 bases). The CDR3 runs 14 residues. The V end lost 5 bases, the J end lost 1 base, and 10 bases lay between the germline ends. Germline V CDR1 and CDR2: MDHEN, SYDVKM. CDR3: CASSNGDGTDTQYF. CDR3 bases: TGTGCCAGCAGTAACGGGGATGGCACAGATACGCAGTATTTT.

This clonotype has only a few counts. The chain carries TRBV21-1 and TRBJ2-2; TRBD1, the table's D call, was not compared with the DNA. TRBV21-1 is listed as a pseudogene. CDR3 length: 17 amino acids. The CDR3 reads CASSTLDRPKWAGELFF. The CDR3, as DNA: TGTGCCAGCAGCACCTTGGACAGGCCTAAATGGGCCGGGGAGCTGTTTTTT.

The table lists this clonotype with a few counts. The rearrangement uses TRBV5-1 and TRBJ2-3; 7 bases are shared with TRBD1. There are 17 residues in the CDR3. The junction had 10 bases not matched to a gene; V was cut back by 0 bases and J by 3 bases. Looked up from germline, CDR1 is SGHRS and CDR2 is YFSETQ. The CDR3 DNA is TGCGCCAGCAGCTTGGCCGGGACAGTAGGGCGGACAGATACGCAGTATTTT. Translated, it gives CASSLAGTVGRTDTQYF.

The table lists this clonotype with a few counts. The rearrangement links TRBV20-1 to TRBJ2-3, with D possibly being TRBD2 (5 bases). The CDR3 contains 14 residues. The germline CDR1 and CDR2 sequences are DFQATT and SNEGSKA (reference sequence). V shed 0 bases and J shed 5 bases, with 12 bases lying between them. In DNA, the CDR3 is TGCAGTGCTAGAGATTACGGGAAGGGAGATACGCAGTATTTT. Protein sequence: CSARDYGKGDTQYF.

In its sample, this clonotype was seen a few times. The rearrangement uses TRBV30 and TRBJ2-1; TRBD1 matches at 11 bases. Per the germline V gene, CDR1 is GTSNPN and CDR2 is SVGIG (reference sequence). Losses at the gene ends were 3 bases for V and 8 bases for J; bases not matched to a gene: 6. The CDR3 sequence is 14 residues long. Here the CDR3 DNA reads TGTGCCTGGAGCCGGACAGGGGGCGGCGATGAGCAGTTCTTC. This translates into CAWSRTGGGDEQFF.

Ten or more counts support this clonotype. V and J are TRBV12-3 or TRBV12-4 and TRBJ2-1; D might be TRBD2 (6 bases). The CDR3 runs to 13 residues. The germline V and J ends were trimmed by 8 bases and 5 bases, with 13 bases remaining between them. The CDR3 DNA follows: TGTGCCAGCGGTGTCGGGGGAAACAATGAGCAGTTCTTC. Protein product: CASGVGGNNEQFF.

This clonotype has ten or more counts. The chain recombines TRBV7-8 with TRBJ1-6, with D hard to call. This CDR3 region has 13 residues. V gave up 0 bases and J gave up 6 bases, with 3 bases separating them. Germline V gene sequence: CDR1 SGHVS, CDR2 FQNEAQ. CDR3 protein: CASSLATNSPLHF. The CDR3 DNA reads TGTGCCAGCAGCTTAGCCACTAATTCACCCCTCCACTTT.

A few counts support this clonotype. V is TRBV20-1 and J is TRBJ2-3; 11 bases fit TRBD2. CDR1 and CDR2 (germline): DFQATT, SNEGSKA (reference sequence). J was trimmed by 5 bases and V by 2 bases; bases with no gene match: 6. CDR3 length: 15 residues. As DNA, the CDR3 is TGCAGTGCTAGATCGTTAGCGGGGGGGCAAGATACGCAGTATTTT. Encoded protein: CSARSLAGGQDTQYF.

This clonotype was picked up many times. V and J are TRBV5-1 and TRBJ2-1; 8 nucleotides match TRBD2. The CDR3 is made up of 16 amino acids. With V trimmed by 0 bases and J by 3 bases, 5 bases remained unmatched. Germline V CDR1 and CDR2: SGHRS, YFSETQ. For the CDR3, the DNA is TGCGCCAGCAGCTTGGTAGCGGGGACTTTCTACAATGAGCAGTTCTTC. Protein product: CASSLVAGTFYNEQFF.

The chain carries TRBV2 and TRBJ1-5; D unclear. The CDR3 runs to 12 residues. Germline assignment: CDR1 SNHLY and CDR2 FYNNEI. The V and J ends lost 3 bases and 5 bases respectively, with 5 bases between them. The CDR3 nucleotides are TGTGCCAGCAGTGACACGGATCAGCCCCAGCATTTT. Its translation: CASSDTDQPQHF.

This clonotype occurred a few times. For the CDR3, the DNA is TGTGCCAGCAGCCGCCCCAGACTAGGGATCTCCTACAATGAGCAGTTCTTC. This codes for CASSRPRLGISYNEQFF. The V and J genes are TRBV6-2 or TRBV6-3 and TRBJ2-1; D possibly corresponds to TRBD2 (6 bases). Germline values: CDR1 MNHEY, CDR2 SVGEGT. Between the trimmed V and J ends, which lost 6 bases and 0 bases, there was a span of 18 bases. The CDR3 sequence is 17 residues long.

CDR3 loop: CAISDYGTGIDEQYF. DNA for the CDR3: TGTGCCATCAGTGATTACGGGACAGGAATCGACGAGCAGTACTTC. The V and J genes are TRBV10-3 and TRBJ2-7, with 8 bases identical to TRBD1. The V and J ends lost 3 bases and 5 bases, in that order; junction bases with no gene match: 9. From germline, CDR1 is ENHRY and CDR2 SYGVKD. The CDR3 length is 15 residues.

The chain joins TRBV3-1 to TRBJ2-4; TRBD2 matches at 14 bases. Germline trimming cut 1 base from V and 1 base from J; bases unmatched to any gene: 3. The CDR3 runs 18 residues. Germline CDR1 is LGHDT and CDR2 is YNNKEL (reference sequence). DNA of the CDR3: TGTGCCAGCAGCCAAGGACTAGCGGGAGGGATGGCCAAAAACATTCAGTACTTC. Its protein product is CASSQGLAGGMAKNIQYF.

The chain employs TRBV6-5 and TRBJ2-3; the D gene could be TRBD1 or TRBD2 (7 bases each). V was clipped by 2 bases and J by 3 bases, with 15 bases between them. The germline V gene encodes CDR1 MNHEY and CDR2 SVGAGI. The CDR3 totals 16 residues. The CDR3 DNA is TGTGCCAGCAGTTACGGCGGGGGCAGGGGGACAGATACGCAGTATTTT. Translation gives CASSYGGGRGTDTQYF.

CDR3 protein: CASSLSTGVNSYEQYF. For the CDR3, the DNA is TGTGCCAGCAGCCTATCGACAGGGGTTAATTCCTACGAGCAGTACTTC. The chain joins TRBV7-8 to TRBJ2-7; 8 bases match TRBD1. CDR1 and CDR2 (germline): SGHVS, FQNEAQ. With V trimmed by 5 bases and J by 1 base, 10 bases remained unmatched. The CDR3 extends over 16 amino acids.

This clonotype occurred many times. The gene calls are TRBV29-1 and TRBJ1-5; 8 nucleotides line up with TRBD1. The CDR3 contains 13 residues. Trimming took 6 bases from V and 2 from J; bases not matched to a gene: 3. The germline V gene has CDR1 SQVTM and CDR2 ANQGSEA. The DNA of the CDR3 is TGCAGCGTCGGACAGGGAGGCAATCAGCCCCAGCATTTT. Translated, it gives CSVGQGGNQPQHF.